This T cell receptor (beta chain) was found in a study of blood T cell repertoires in COVID-19. Trimming removed 3 bases at V and 3 bases at J, with 8 bases between. The CDR3 covers 13 residues. TCRdb keeps only in-frame clones here, not all; method: immunoSEQ multiplex PCR. In the table there are over 200,000 clones, about 80% of which are singletons. Sequencing input: PBMCs or T cells enriched from blood (not recorded which). This chain joins TRBV12-3 or TRBV12-4 and TRBJ2-5; D is possibly TRBD2 (5 bases). The clonotype comes from a man between 60 and 70 years old who had recovered from COVID-19. The CDR3 is CASSFLGEETQYF. The CDR3 DNA reads as TGTGCCAGCAGTTTCTTGGGAGAAGAGACCCAGTACTTC.